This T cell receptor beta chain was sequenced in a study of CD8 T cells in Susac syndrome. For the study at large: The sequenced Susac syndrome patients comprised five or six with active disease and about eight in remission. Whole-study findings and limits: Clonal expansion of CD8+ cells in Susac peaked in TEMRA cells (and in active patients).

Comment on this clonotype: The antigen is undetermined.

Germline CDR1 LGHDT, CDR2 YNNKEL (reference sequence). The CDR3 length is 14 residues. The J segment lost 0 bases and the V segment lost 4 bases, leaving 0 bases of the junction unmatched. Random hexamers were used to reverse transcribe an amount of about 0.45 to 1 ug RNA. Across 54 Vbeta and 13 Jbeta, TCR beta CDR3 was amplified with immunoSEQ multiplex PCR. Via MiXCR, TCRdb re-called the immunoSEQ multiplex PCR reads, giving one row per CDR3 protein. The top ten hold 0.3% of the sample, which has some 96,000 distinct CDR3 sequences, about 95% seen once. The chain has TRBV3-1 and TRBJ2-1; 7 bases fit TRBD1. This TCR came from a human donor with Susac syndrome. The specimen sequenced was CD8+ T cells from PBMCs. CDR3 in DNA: TGTGCCAGCAGCCGGGACAGCTCCTACAATGAGCAGTTCTTC. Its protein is CASSRDSSYNEQFF.